These 23 T cell receptor beta chains originate from one sample sequenced in a study of beta chain features in type 1 diabetes. Overall study findings and caveats: A moderate, significant TCRB CDR3 shortening appeared in type 1 diabetes across four CD4+ subsets.

Every bit of the isolated RNA underwent reverse transcription, so sequencing read expressed TCRB transcripts. The assay was immunoSEQ multiplex PCR, and TCRdb's table has in-frame clones only and misses some. The sample shows a few hundred thousand clones, roughly 12% of them seen only once. Their target antigens are unknown. The material sequenced was naive CD4+ T cells from blood. The receptors here all came from a woman between 18 and 29 years old with type 1 diabetes.

CDR3 nucleotides: TGCGCCAGCAGCCAAGGGTTGAGACAGGGGGCGACCGGGGAGCTGTTTTTT. Protein: CASSQGLRQGATGELFF. This chain joins TRBV4-1 and TRBJ2-2; 10 nucleotides agree with TRBD1. The J segment lost 5 bases and the V segment lost 1 base, leaving 7 bases of the junction unmatched. The germline V gene has CDR1 MGHRA and CDR2 YSYEKL. This CDR3 region has 17 residues.

The chain couples TRBV7-2 to TRBJ2-7; 7 bases match TRBD1. CDR1 and CDR2 from the germline V gene are SGHTA and FQGNSA. The CDR3 contains 12 residues. The V gene end was trimmed by 4 bases and the J gene end by 7 bases; junction bases not matched to a gene: 4. The CDR3 loop reads CASSSMGQEQYF. CDR3 DNA: TGTGCCAGCAGCTCCATGGGACAGGAGCAGTACTTC.

On this clone itself: This sample includes further DNA sequences coding for the same CDR3. This CDR3 reads CSVERGYNEQFF. CDR3 bases: TGCAGCGTTGAAAGGGGGTACAATGAGCAGTTCTTC. The chain recombines TRBV29-1 with TRBJ2-1, with a tentative D call TRBD1 (6 bases). The CDR3 contains 12 residues. The germline V gene encodes CDR1 SQVTM and CDR2 ANQGSEA. V was clipped by 2 bases and J by 4 bases, with 6 bases between them.

The V gene is TRBV7-2, the J gene TRBJ1-4, with TRBD1 matching 8 bases. There are 15 residues in the CDR3. With 5 bases clipped from V and 7 bases from J, the junction kept 9 bases outside the gene matches. Germline loops: CDR1 SGHTA, CDR2 FQGNSA. Here the CDR3 DNA reads TGTGCCAGCAGCACAAGACAGGGGACGACTGAAAAACTGTTTTTT. Translation: CASSTRQGTTEKLFF. The full variable domain, with the rest looked up from reference TRBV7-2 and TRBJ1-4, is GAGVSQSPSNKVTEKGKDVELRCDPISGHTALYWYRQSLGQGLEFLIYFQGNSAPDKSGLPSDRFSAERTGGSVSTLTIQRTQQEDSAVYLCASSTRQGTTEKLFFGSGTQLSVL.

V and J are TRBV11-2 and TRBJ2-5; a possible D gene is TRBD2 (7 bases). The CDR3 is 13 residues long. V lost 8 bases and J 7 bases, leaving 17 bases between the germline ends. Germline values: CDR1 SGHAT, CDR2 FQNNGV. In DNA form, the CDR3 reads TGTGCCAGCTCCTTCGGGGGGCGGGGGACCCAGTACTTC. It codes for CASSFGGRGTQYF.

The chain has TRBV18 and TRBJ1-1; 7 bases are a match to TRBD1. Unmatched junction bases numbered 14, after V lost 2 bases and J lost 11 bases. The CDR3 consists of 15 residues. Germline assignment: CDR1 KGHSH and CDR2 LQKENI. Here the CDR3 reads CASSPVEDRTMKAFF. CDR3 DNA: TGTGCCAGCTCACCAGTTGAGGACAGGACCATGAAGGCTTTCTTT.

V usage is TRBV5-1 and J usage is TRBJ2-2; 10 bases are a match to TRBD2. J lost 1 base, V lost 4 bases, and 4 bases had no gene match. CDR3 length: 16 residues. Per germline, CDR1 SGHRS and CDR2 YFSETQ. CDR3 nucleotides: TGCGCCAGCAGCCGGACTAGCGGAAAGAACACCGGGGAGCTGTTTTTT. This encodes CASSRTSGKNTGELFF.

This chain joins TRBV18 and TRBJ2-7; no definite D call. Trimming took off 1 base at V and 7 bases at J, with 14 bases between the two ends. The CDR3 is 14 amino acids. The germline CDR1 and CDR2 sequences are KGHSH and LQKENI. CDR3 in DNA: TGTGCCAGCTCACCACGAAGTGAGTCAGGAGAGCAGTACTTC. It codes for CASSPRSESGEQYF. Full variable domain (outside the CDR3, taken from reference TRBV18 and TRBJ2-7): NAGVMQNPRHLVRRRGQEARLRCSPMKGHSHVYWYRQLPEEGLKFMVYLQKENIIDESGMPKERFSAEFPKEGPSILRIQQVVRGDSAAYFCASSPRSESGEQYFGPGTRLTVT.

The chain employs TRBV29-1 and TRBJ2-7, with D possibly TRBD1 on 5 matching bases. There are 14 residues in the CDR3. V gave up 6 bases and J gave up 0 bases, with 15 bases separating them. From germline, CDR1 is SQVTM and CDR2 ANQGSEA. The CDR3 sequence: CSVVQDPSSYEQYF. CDR3 DNA sequence: TGCAGCGTGGTACAGGACCCTAGCTCCTACGAGCAGTACTTC.

Only a few counts were recorded for this clone. The chain carries TRBV15 and TRBJ2-1; D gene uncertain. V lost 6 bases, J lost 0 bases, and 12 bases lay in between. CDR3 length: 15 residues. From germline, CDR1 is LNHNV and CDR2 YYDKDF (reference sequence). The CDR3 DNA reads as TGTGCCACCAGGAGCGACCCAGCCTCCTACAATGAGCAGTTCTTC. This encodes CATRSDPASYNEQFF.

This clone came up a few times. The V gene is TRBV30, the J gene TRBJ2-1; D perhaps matches TRBD2 (5 bases). Trimming cost V 2 bases and J 1 base, with 6 bases left between them. This CDR3 has 13 amino acids. The V gene's germline CDR1 is GTSNPN and CDR2 SVGIG (reference sequence). Here the CDR3 reads CAWSRGSYNEQFF. CDR3 bases: TGTGCCTGGAGTAGAGGGTCCTACAATGAGCAGTTCTTC. Full variable domain (rest looked up from reference TRBV30 and TRBJ2-1): SQTIHQWPATLVQPVGSPLSLECTVEGTSNPNLYWYRQAAGRGLQLLFYSVGIGQISSEVPQNLSASRPQDRQFILSSKKLLLSDSGFYLCAWSRGSYNEQFFGPGTRLTVL.

With respect to this clone: Sequence at one end of the junction differs from germline and may be a read error. The chain recombines TRBV19 with TRBJ2-7, with D possibly being TRBD1 (5 bases). This CDR3 region has 15 residues. Germline CDR1 reads LNHDA; CDR2 reads SQIVND (reference sequence). The CDR3 loop reads CASRIGATSSYEQYF. DNA for the CDR3: TGTGCCAGTAGAATAGGGGCTACAAGCTCCTACGAGCAGTACTTC. The whole variable domain, filled in from reference TRBV19 and TRBJ2-7, reads DGGITQSPKYLFRKEGQNVTLSCEQNLNHDAMYWYRQDPGQGLRLIYYSQIVNDFQKGDIAEGYSVSREKKESFPLTVTSAQKNPTAFYLCASRIGATSSYEQYFGPGTRLTVT.

The chain has TRBV18 and TRBJ2-1; 13 bases fit TRBD2. CDR3 length: 18 residues. Germline V lookup: CDR1 KGHSH, CDR2 LQKENI. Unmatched junction bases numbered 12, after V lost 3 bases and J lost 7 bases. CDR3 in amino acids: CASSPTGGTSGTWNEQFF. CDR3 coding DNA: TGTGCCAGCTCACCCACCGGTGGGACTAGCGGGACTTGGAATGAGCAGTTCTTC.

This clone turned up a few times. The rearrangement joins TRBV11-2 to TRBJ2-1, with D perhaps TRBD2 (5 bases). The V and J ends lost 5 bases and 1 base respectively, with 9 bases between them. The CDR3 runs to 14 residues. Germline V gene lookup returns CDR1 SGHAT and CDR2 FQNNGV. This chain's CDR3 is CASSVGLSYNEQFF. DNA of the CDR3: TGTGCCAGCAGCGTTGGACTTTCCTACAATGAGCAGTTCTTC.

This clone was seen a few times. The V and J genes are TRBV27 and TRBJ2-3; the match to TRBD2 covers 12 bases. After removal of 4 bases from V and 3 bases from J, the junction contained 8 bases not matched to a gene. The germline gives CDR1 MNHEY, CDR2 SMNVEV (reference sequence). The CDR3 runs 17 residues. CDR3 loop: CASSSGVLAGGTDTQYF. In nucleotides, the CDR3 is TGTGCCAGCAGTTCAGGAGTCCTAGCGGGAGGGACAGATACGCAGTATTTT.

The J gene is TRBJ2-5, the V gene TRBV28, with 8 bases that match TRBD2. CDR1 and CDR2 (germline): MDHEN, SYDVKM. This CDR3 region has 16 residues. The V segment lost 5 bases and the J segment 5 bases; nucleotides outside the gene matches: 13. This chain's CDR3 is CASSPTSGTSLETQYF. The CDR3, as DNA: TGTGCCAGCAGTCCCACCTCCGGGACTAGTTTGGAGACCCAGTACTTC.

This CDR3 reads CASSPRLAYQETQYF. CDR3 DNA sequence: TGTGCCAGCAGCCCCCGACTAGCATATCAAGAGACCCAGTACTTC. The chain joins TRBV7-9 to TRBJ2-5; 7 nucleotides match TRBD2. The CDR3 runs to 15 residues. V shed 5 bases, J shed 2 bases, and the junction held 8 bases outside the gene matches. Germline CDR1 is SEHNR and CDR2 is FQNEAQ (reference sequence).

The chain carries TRBV27 and TRBJ2-5; D uncertain. The CDR3 length is 13 residues. V lost 5 bases to trimming and J lost 2 bases, with 9 bases between them. Germline values: CDR1 MNHEY, CDR2 SMNVEV (reference sequence). CDR3 coding DNA: TGTGCCAGCAGTGCGCGCACTCAAGAGACCCAGTACTTC. It is translated as CASSARTQETQYF.

This chain joins TRBV5-6 and TRBJ2-3, with D perhaps matching TRBD1 (7 bases). Trimming removed 4 bases at V and 5 bases at J, with 20 bases between. Per germline, CDR1 SGHDT and CDR2 YYEEEE. The CDR3 runs 16 residues. As DNA, the CDR3 is TGTGCCAGCAGCCGGAACAGGGGACTGACGGGAGATACGCAGTATTTT. Protein product: CASSRNRGLTGDTQYF. The full variable domain, in which reference TRBV5-6 and TRBJ2-3 provide the parts outside the CDR3, is DAGVTQSPTHLIKTRGQQVTLRCSPKSGHDTVSWYQQALGQGPQFIFQYYEEEERQRGNFPDRFSGHQFPNYSSELNVNALLLGDSALYLCASSRNRGLTGDTQYFGPGTRLTVL.

The CDR3 here is CASTKDPPGTGSYYGYTF. The CDR3 DNA is TGTGCCAGCACCAAAGACCCCCCCGGGACAGGGTCGTACTATGGCTACACCTTC. The gene calls are TRBV5-4 and TRBJ1-2; 9 nucleotides line up with TRBD1. The CDR3 runs 18 residues. The junction had 18 bases not matched to a gene; V was cut back by 6 bases and J by 3 bases. CDR1 is SGHNT, CDR2 YYREEE, per germline (reference sequence).

This clone turned up a few times. The genes are TRBV7-9 and TRBJ2-1; the match to TRBD1 covers 8 bases. The CDR3 is made up of 16 amino acids. CDR1 and CDR2 from the germline V gene are SEHNR and FQNEAQ (reference sequence). V lost 7 bases to trimming and J lost 1 base; unmatched junction nucleotides: 9. CDR3 amino acids: CASKSGGGTSYNEQFF. The DNA of the CDR3 is TGTGCCAGCAAATCAGGGGGCGGGACTTCCTACAATGAGCAGTTCTTC.

This clone was counted only a few times. The rearrangement uses TRBV28 and TRBJ1-2, with a weak D call TRBD1 (6 bases). CDR1 and CDR2 (germline): MDHEN, SYDVKM. Trimming took 6 bases from V and 2 from J, leaving 13 bases between them. The CDR3 is 14 amino acids. The CDR3 loop is CASRSTGQNYGYTF. In DNA, the CDR3 is TGTGCCAGCAGATCGACAGGCCAGAACTATGGCTACACCTTC.

This chain connects TRBV29-1 to TRBJ1-2, with 12 positions matching TRBD1. Per the germline V gene, CDR1 is SQVTM and CDR2 is ANQGSEA. The CDR3 runs to 15 residues. V was clipped by 4 bases and J by 4 bases; unmatched bases: 7. The CDR3 spells CSVGGQGATIYGYTF. The DNA of the CDR3 is TGCAGCGTTGGGGGACAGGGGGCGACGATCTATGGCTACACCTTC.